These 24 T cell receptor beta chains came from one sample sequenced in a study of T cells in Graves' hyperthyroidism and ophthalmopathy. It was RNA transcripts that yielded the amplified TCR beta CDR3 regions. HTBI primers were used for first-round RT-PCR of the TCR CDR3. TCRdb passed the multiplex PCR reads through MiXCR, listing each CDR3 protein once. This table has roughly 110,000 distinct CDR3 sequences, roughly 15% appearing once. The sequenced material came from blood. These receptors were collected from a woman aged 50 to 60 with Graves' hyperthyroidism.

This clonotype showed up many times. This rearrangement joins TRBV7-2 to TRBJ2-7, with 9 bases aligning to TRBD2. Germline CDR1 is SGHTA and CDR2 is FQGNSA. The length of the CDR3 is 14 residues. V was clipped by 5 bases and J by 1 base; unmatched bases: 3. CDR3 sequence: CASSAGLASYEQYV. The CDR3 DNA reads TGTGCCAGCAGCGCGGGACTAGCATCCTACGAGCAGTACGTC.

This clonotype appeared many times. V is TRBV30 and J is TRBJ1-2; TRBD1 agrees at 8 bases. The length of the CDR3 is 14 residues. The germline gives CDR1 GTSNPN, CDR2 SVGIG (reference sequence). The V segment lost 8 bases and the J segment 4 bases; nucleotides outside the gene matches: 12. CDR3 residues: CAGQGAAPGYGYTF. The CDR3 DNA is TGTGCCGGGCAGGGGGCAGCTCCAGGCTATGGCTACACCTTC.

This clonotype was observed many times. V and J are TRBV3-1 and TRBJ2-1; 10 nucleotides align to TRBD2. Germline V gives CDR1 LGHDT, CDR2 YNNKEL (reference sequence). V dropped 4 bases and J dropped 1; count of bases not matched to a gene: 10. The CDR3 is made up of 18 amino acids. The CDR3 DNA is TGTGCCAGCAGCCCATATTCGCCGGGACTAGCGTCCTACAATGAGCAGTTCTTC. Protein sequence: CASSPYSPGLASYNEQFF.

This chain uses TRBV15 with TRBJ2-3; D is ambiguous. Trimming stripped 3 bases from V and 4 bases from J, with 23 bases between. Per germline, CDR1 LNHNV and CDR2 YYDKDF (reference sequence). This CDR3 is 18 amino acids long. The CDR3 DNA reads as TGTGCCACCAGCAGGGAAGGGATCCAAAATCGAAGCGCAGATACGCAGTATTTT. Translation: CATSREGIQNRSADTQYF. The full variable domain, completed using reference TRBV15 and TRBJ2-3, is DAMVIQNPRYQVTQFGKPVTLSCSQTLNHNVMYWYQQKSSQAPKLLFHYYDKDFNNEADTPDNFQSRRPNTSFCFLDIRSPGLGDTAMYLCATSREGIQNRSADTQYFGPGTRLTVL.

This clonotype was picked up many times. The V call is TRBV28, the J call TRBJ1-1; tentatively, D is TRBD1 (5 bases). The V gene lost 7 bases and the J gene lost 1 base, with 13 bases spanning the gap. Germline CDR1 reads MDHEN; CDR2 reads SYDVKM. The CDR3 is 14 residues long. This chain's CDR3 is CASTRASGNTEAFF. CDR3 coding DNA: TGTGCCAGCACCAGGGCATCCGGGAACACTGAAGCTTTCTTT.

CDR3 amino acids: CASSRARASGNNEQFF. Here the CDR3 DNA reads TGTGCCAGCAGCCGCGCTAGGGCTAGCGGTAACAATGAGCAGTTCTTC. V and J are TRBV7-2 and TRBJ2-1; TRBD2 agrees at 7 bases. Per germline, CDR1 SGHTA and CDR2 FQGNSA. The CDR3 covers 16 residues. J was trimmed by 5 bases and V by 5 bases; bases with no gene match: 12.

This clonotype was found many times. The genes are TRBV7-3 and TRBJ1-5; D gene unclear. The CDR3 sequence is 14 residues long. Germline CDR1 and CDR2: SGHTA and FQGTGA. V was shortened by 5 bases and J by 2 bases, with 10 bases between the two germline ends. Here the CDR3 reads CASSPSGGNQPQHF. CDR3 sequence (DNA): TGTGCCAGCAGCCCCTCCGGGGGCAATCAGCCCCAGCATTTT.

In its sample, this clonotype was seen a few times. V is TRBV28 and J is TRBJ2-7; D is possibly TRBD1 (6 bases). V lost 5 bases and J lost 7, with 12 bases in between. This CDR3 is built from 12 residues. The V gene's germline CDR1 is MDHEN and CDR2 SYDVKM. CDR3 DNA: TGTGCCAGCAGTACACAGGGTCGGGAGCAGTACGTC. Translating gives CASSTQGREQYV.

This clonotype appeared many times. The chain uses TRBV30 and TRBJ1-1, with TRBD1 matching over 7 bases. V gave up 8 bases and J gave up 0 bases; unmatched junction bases: 6. Germline lookup yields CDR1 GTSNPN and CDR2 SVGIG (reference sequence). The length of the CDR3 is 13 residues. The CDR3 DNA sequence: TGTGCCCGAAGGGACAGCCTGAACACTGAAGCTTTCTTT. Amino acids: CARRDSLNTEAFF.

This clonotype was detected a few times. Its ends do not fully match the called genes, so a read error is possible. V usage is TRBV7-2 and J usage is TRBJ1-2; a weak D match, TRBD1 (5 bases). The CDR3 sequence is 14 residues long. From germline, CDR1 is SGHTA and CDR2 FQGNSA. The CDR3 here is CACSLTGANYGYTF. CDR3 nucleotides: TGTGCCTGCAGCCTTACAGGTGCTAACTATGGCTACACCTTC.

This clonotype was observed many times. The chain combines TRBV7-2 with TRBJ2-3, with TRBD2 matching over 9 bases. V lost 7 bases and J lost 5; bases outside the gene matches: 10. Germline values: CDR1 SGHTA, CDR2 FQGNSA. The CDR3 has 15 residues. The CDR3 sequence: CASTGLAGLVDTQYF. The CDR3, as DNA: TGTGCCAGCACGGGGCTAGCGGGGCTGGTAGATACGCAGTATTTT.

The rearrangement joins TRBV3-1 to TRBJ1-4; D ambiguous. CDR1 is LGHDT, CDR2 YNNKEL, per germline (reference sequence). The CDR3 consists of 12 residues. V was shortened by 1 base and J by 10 bases, with 7 bases between the two germline ends. The CDR3 DNA is TGTGCCAGCAGCCAAGCGACGGGAAAACTGTTTTTT. It codes for CASSQATGKLFF.

This clonotype was seen at least ten times. V and J are TRBV2 and TRBJ2-7, with 8 bases fitting TRBD2. Germline V gives CDR1 SNHLY, CDR2 FYNNEI. Trimming removed 6 bases from V and 2 bases from J; junction bases left unmatched: 6. This CDR3 comprises 14 residues. The CDR3 bases are TGTGCCAGCAGAGCCGGGACTAGTACCTACGAGCAGTACTTC. This gives the protein CASRAGTSTYEQYF.

This clonotype was observed at least ten times. V gene TRBV9 combines with J gene TRBJ2-4, with D possibly being TRBD1 (5 bases). The CDR3 consists of 14 residues. Trimming left V 0 bases short and J 2 bases short, with 6 bases between. Germline V gene sequence: CDR1 SGDLS, CDR2 YYNGEE. CDR3 nucleotides: TGTGCCAGCAGCGTAGAGGGGACCAAAAACATTCAGTACTTC. Protein sequence: CASSVEGTKNIQYF.

V is TRBV5-1 and J is TRBJ1-2; the match to TRBD1 covers 9 bases. Germline-derived CDR1 and CDR2 are SGHRS and YFSETQ. This CDR3 spans 14 amino acids. J lost 6 bases, V lost 4 bases, and 7 bases had no gene match. The CDR3 nucleotides read TGCGCCAGCAGCGGGAGGACAGGGGAAGATGGCTACACCTTC. Translating it yields CASSGRTGEDGYTF. Complete variable domain (other parts from reference TRBV5-1 and TRBJ1-2): KAGVTQTPRYLIKTRGQQVTLSCSPISGHRSVSWYQQTPGQGLQFLFEYFSETQRNKGNFPGRFSGRQFSNSRSEMNVSTLELGDSALYLCASSGRTGEDGYTFGSGTRLTVV.

This clonotype was found a few times. The gene calls are TRBV7-9 and TRBJ2-5, with 7 positions matching TRBD2. The ends lost 5 bases at V and 4 bases at J; junction bases unmatched: 19. There are 18 residues in the CDR3. The germline V gene has CDR1 SEHNR and CDR2 FQNEAQ (reference sequence). The CDR3 reads CASSPKPRLAGARETQYF. As DNA, the CDR3 is TGTGCCAGCAGCCCGAAACCTCGACTAGCTGGGGCTCGAGAGACCCAGTACTTC.

Many counts were recorded for this clonotype. The chain recombines TRBV20-1 with TRBJ1-4; D gene ambiguous. In germline, CDR1 is DFQATT, CDR2 SNEGSKA (reference sequence). CDR3 size: 14 residues. Trimming cost V 1 base and J 1 base, with 7 bases left between them. CDR3: CSARAPGTNEKLFF. The CDR3 DNA sequence: TGCAGTGCTAGAGCACCGGGAACTAATGAAAAACTGTTTTTT.

This clonotype was counted ten times or more. The chain carries TRBV18 and TRBJ2-7; D uncertain. Germline CDR1 KGHSH, CDR2 LQKENI. Deletions cut 3 bases from V and 0 bases from J, with 6 bases between. The length of the CDR3 is 13 residues. The CDR3 is CASSPPSSYEQYV. In DNA, the CDR3 is TGTGCCAGCTCACCCCCAAGCTCCTACGAGCAGTACGTC.

At least ten counts were recorded for this clonotype. The chain uses TRBV27 and TRBJ2-4, with 12 bases identical to TRBD1. The CDR3 has 13 residues. Germline CDR1 reads MNHEY; CDR2 reads SMNVEV (reference sequence). Trimming removed 6 bases from V and 8 bases from J; junction bases left unmatched: 2. Here the CDR3 reads CASRGQGADIQYF. DNA for the CDR3: TGTGCCAGCAGGGGACAGGGGGCGGACATTCAGTACTTC.

This clonotype has a count of ten or more. This sequence joins TRBV5-6 and TRBJ2-3; D remains unclear. This CDR3 comprises 17 residues. Germline-derived CDR1 and CDR2 are SGHDT and YYEEEE. Trimming removed 1 base from V and 2 bases from J, with 17 bases in between. The CDR3 reads CASSLFYTASSTDTQYF. For the CDR3, the DNA is TGTGCCAGCAGCTTGTTCTATACAGCCTCATCCACAGATACGCAGTATTTT.

This clonotype was recorded many times. The genes are TRBV27 and TRBJ2-7; 7 bases agree with TRBD2. J gave up 3 bases and V 5 bases, and 7 bases lay outside the gene matches. The CDR3 contains 14 residues. Germline V gives CDR1 MNHEY, CDR2 SMNVEV (reference sequence). CDR3 sequence: CASSKLAIDYEQYF. The CDR3 DNA is TGTGCCAGCAGTAAACTAGCGATCGACTACGAGCAGTACTTC.

This clonotype was seen ten or more times. In DNA, the CDR3 is TGTGCCAGCAGCTTAGGGGGGAGGGCTGATGAGCAGTTCTTC. The encoded protein is CASSLGGRADEQFF. The gene calls are TRBV7-6 and TRBJ2-1; TRBD2 matches at 7 bases. The V segment lost 1 base and the J segment 8 bases; nucleotides outside the gene matches: 5. CDR1 is SGHVS, CDR2 FNYEAQ, per germline. This CDR3 contains 14 residues.

This clonotype occurred once. The chain couples TRBV11-3 to TRBJ2-4; 8 nucleotides agree with TRBD2. Per germline, CDR1 SGHNT and CDR2 YENEEA. Losses at the gene ends were 5 bases for V and 7 bases for J; bases not matched to a gene: 7. CDR3 size: 14 residues. CDR3 in amino acids: CASSKSGRWNIQYF. CDR3 in DNA: TGTGCCAGCAGCAAAAGCGGGAGATGGAACATTCAGTACTTC. Using reference TRBV11-3 and TRBJ2-4 for the parts outside the CDR3, the full variable domain is EAGVVQSPRYKIIEKKQPVAFWCNPISGHNTLYWYLQNLGQGPELLIRYENEEAVDDSQLPKDRFSAERLKGVDSTLKIQPAELGDSAVYLCASSKSGRWNIQYFGAGTRLSVL.

In regard to this clonotype: Given a much more abundant clone one base away, this may be a read error. The chain has TRBV28 and TRBJ2-2, with a weak D call TRBD2 (5 bases). This CDR3 has 15 amino acids. CDR1 MDHEN and CDR2 SYDVKM come from the germline V gene. Trimming pared 4 bases from V and 5 bases from J, leaving 14 bases between. The DNA for the CDR3 is TGTGCCAGCAGTTCCCGGATGGGGAGAACCGGGGAGCTGTTTTTT. Protein sequence: CASSSRMGRTGELFF.